This TCR beta chain is drawn from a study of T cell clonality in common variable immunodeficiency (dated by TCRdb to about 2015). General findings and caveats noted by the study authors: Correlations of repertoire features with clinical complications were constrained by heterogeneity among patients within the CVID cohort. Increased TCRbeta clonality was found in CVID subjects compared with healthy controls (t-test p = 0.018), with the increase being most characteristic of about a third of subjects. Even though DNA input was equal, the average per sample came to about 81,820 unique sequences for controls compared with roughly 30,000 for CVID samples. The authors noted that sequencing repertoires of T cell subpopulations would be needed to clarify what caused the increased clonality in CVID. Fewer TCRbeta clones were shared among CVID subjects than among healthy controls (p < 0.0001). CVID TCRbeta sequences were reported to have fewer deletions and N-nucleotide insertions and to lack highly modified clones with 13 or more V deletions.

CVID samples and control samples contributed equivalent amounts of genomic DNA as sequencing input. For every sample, a 60 bp segment covering the rearranged TCRbeta CDR3 region was amplified and then sequenced. The immunoSEQ assay, a bias-corrected multiplex PCR combined with high-throughput sequencing, was used for TCRbeta amplification. On the authors' methods: Every unique nucleotide sequence counted as a clone and was annotated with V, D and J genes, copy number and frequency. Sequences were labeled productive if in frame, and non-productive if out of frame or containing stop codons. As previously described, Shannon's entropy was used to calculate clonality. The predicted amino acid sequences of productive clones were used to derive the mean CDR3 Kyte-Doolittle hydropathy. The R hclust function was used to hierarchically cluster scaled V gene usage with Manhattan distance and complete linkage. Sharing of clones by CDR3 amino acid sequence was evaluated through resampling of 12 repertoires per group over 100 rounds. The repertoires were searched for fewer than 75 published EBV-specific TCRbeta sequences and nearly 250 published CMV-specific TCRbeta sequences. After a couple of CVID samples that produced fewer than 10,000 sequences were dropped from the analysis, 35 to 45 CVID repertoires remained. What TCRdb holds here is the immuneACCESS table cut down to in-frame rearrangements. Part of the clones is not present; checked against another copy, under half of the missing clones reflect an unresolved V gene, and the others are unexplained. From that table come the V and J calls and clone size; the DNA was used to work out D and trimming. The table records around 50,000 clones for this sample, and not one of them appears only once. The top ten clonotypes cover around 5.4% of the sample.

Inclusive of the bounding cysteine and phenylalanine, the CDR3 is 15 residues long. The DNA shown is the part of the CDR3 that was read: 36 bases, in frame from base 1. V is pared back by 2 bases and J by 0 bases, with 10 bases lying between the germline termini. The germline V gene specifies SGHVS as CDR1 and FNYEAQ as CDR2. Worth noting for this clone: Its antigen target is currently unknown. Read sequence stops 3 residues before the CDR3 end, and the germline J gene provides the missing end.

Most CVID patients and most healthy controls were of Caucasian heritage. From each donor, about 5 to 8.5 ml of heparinized peripheral whole blood was collected. Genomic DNA from adults with common variable immune deficiency (CVID) and from healthy adult controls was used to sequence TCRbeta CDR3 repertoires. There were 22 healthy adult volunteers in the control group (12 female and 10 male), ranging in age from about 20 to 75 years, with a mean age of roughly 35. Diluted blood was density-centrifuged over Hypaque 1077 or Ficoll-Paque to isolate peripheral blood mononuclear cells. Genomic DNA was obtained from unsorted mononuclear cells using either Qiagen column purification or a centrifugation-based method.

Recombination joined TRBV7-6 with TRBJ1-1; no D gene can be assigned with confidence. The sample taken for sequencing was peripheral blood mononuclear cells. This clonotype originated in a person aged 18 to 75 in good health. The CDR3 DNA, read in part, is TGTGCCAGCAGCTTATTCGGCGACATGAACACTGAA. Translated, this gives CASSLFGDMNTE. The whole CDR3 is CASSLFGDMNTEAFF.